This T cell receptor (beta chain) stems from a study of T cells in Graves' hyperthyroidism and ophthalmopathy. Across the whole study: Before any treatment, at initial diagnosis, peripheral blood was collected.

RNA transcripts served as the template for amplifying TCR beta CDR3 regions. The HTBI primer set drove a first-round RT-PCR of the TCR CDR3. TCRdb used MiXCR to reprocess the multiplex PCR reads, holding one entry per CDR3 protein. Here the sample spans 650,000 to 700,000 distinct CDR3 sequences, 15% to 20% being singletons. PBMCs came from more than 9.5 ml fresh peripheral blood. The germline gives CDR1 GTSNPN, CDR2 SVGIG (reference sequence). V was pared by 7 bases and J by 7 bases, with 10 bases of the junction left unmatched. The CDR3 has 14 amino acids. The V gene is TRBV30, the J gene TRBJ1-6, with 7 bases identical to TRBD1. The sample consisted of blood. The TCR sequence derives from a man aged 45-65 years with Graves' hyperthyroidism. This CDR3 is CASSTGTANSPLHF. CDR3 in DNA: TGTGCCTCGAGCACCGGGACAGCCAATTCACCCCTCCACTTT.